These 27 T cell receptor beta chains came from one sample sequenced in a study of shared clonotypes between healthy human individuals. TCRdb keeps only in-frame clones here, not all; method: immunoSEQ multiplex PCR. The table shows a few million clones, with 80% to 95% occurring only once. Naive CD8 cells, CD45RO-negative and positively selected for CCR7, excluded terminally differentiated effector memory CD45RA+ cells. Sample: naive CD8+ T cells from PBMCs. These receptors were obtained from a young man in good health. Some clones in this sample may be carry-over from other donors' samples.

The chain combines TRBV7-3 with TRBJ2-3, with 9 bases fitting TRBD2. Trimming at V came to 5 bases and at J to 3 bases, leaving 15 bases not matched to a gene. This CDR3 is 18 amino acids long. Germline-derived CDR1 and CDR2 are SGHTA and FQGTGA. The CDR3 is CASSPDLVGGRETDTQYF. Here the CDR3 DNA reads TGTGCCAGCAGCCCCGATCTAGTAGGCGGGAGGGAAACAGATACGCAGTATTTT. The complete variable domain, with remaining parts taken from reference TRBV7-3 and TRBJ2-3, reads GAGVSQTPSNKVTEKGKYVELRCDPISGHTALYWYRQSLGQGPEFLIYFQGTGAADDSGLPNDRFFAVRPEGSVSTLKIQRTERGDSAVYLCASSPDLVGGRETDTQYFGPGTRLTVL.

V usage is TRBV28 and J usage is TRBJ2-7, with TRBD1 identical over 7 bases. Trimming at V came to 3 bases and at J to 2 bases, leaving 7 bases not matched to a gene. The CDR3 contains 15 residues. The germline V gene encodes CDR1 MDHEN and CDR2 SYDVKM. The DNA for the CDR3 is TGTGCCAGCAGTTTCTTTCCGGGACAGACCTACGAGCAGTACTTC. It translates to CASSFFPGQTYEQYF.

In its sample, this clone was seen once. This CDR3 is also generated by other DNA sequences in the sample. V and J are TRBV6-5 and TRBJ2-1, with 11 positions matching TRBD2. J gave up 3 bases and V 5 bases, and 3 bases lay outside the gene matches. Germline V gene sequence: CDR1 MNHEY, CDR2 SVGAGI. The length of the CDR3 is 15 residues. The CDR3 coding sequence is TGTGCCAGCAGTCAAGGACTAGCGGGCTACAATGAGCAGTTCTTC. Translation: CASSQGLAGYNEQFF.

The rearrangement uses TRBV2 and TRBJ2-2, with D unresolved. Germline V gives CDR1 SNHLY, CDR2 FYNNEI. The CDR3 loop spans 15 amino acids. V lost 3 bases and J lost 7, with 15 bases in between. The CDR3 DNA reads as TGTGCCAGCAGTGACCCCAGGATGAAAGACGGGGAGCTGTTTTTT. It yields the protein CASSDPRMKDGELFF. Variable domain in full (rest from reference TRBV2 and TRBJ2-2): EPEVTQTPSHQVTQMGQEVILRCVPISNHLYFYWYRQILGQKVEFLVSFYNNEISEKSEIFDDQFSVERPDGSNFTLKIRSTKLEDSAMYFCASSDPRMKDGELFFGEGSRLTVL.

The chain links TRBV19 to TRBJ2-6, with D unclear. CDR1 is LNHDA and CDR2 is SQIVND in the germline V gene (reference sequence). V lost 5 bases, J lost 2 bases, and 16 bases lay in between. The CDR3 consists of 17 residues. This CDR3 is CASSLSRFGPGANVLTF. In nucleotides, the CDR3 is TGTGCCAGTAGTCTGTCTCGCTTTGGTCCTGGGGCCAACGTCCTGACTTTC.

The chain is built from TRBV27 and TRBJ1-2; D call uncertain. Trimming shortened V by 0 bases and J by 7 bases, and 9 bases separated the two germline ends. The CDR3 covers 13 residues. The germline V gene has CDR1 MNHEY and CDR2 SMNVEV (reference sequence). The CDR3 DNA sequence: TGTGCCAGCAGTTTATCAACGGAAGCTGGCTACACCTTC. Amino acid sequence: CASSLSTEAGYTF.

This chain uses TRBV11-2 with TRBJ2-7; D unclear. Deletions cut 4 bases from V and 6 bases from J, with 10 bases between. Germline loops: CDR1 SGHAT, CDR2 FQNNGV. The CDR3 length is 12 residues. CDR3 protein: CASSWGPSEQYF. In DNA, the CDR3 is TGTGCCAGCAGCTGGGGTCCTAGCGAGCAGTACTTC.

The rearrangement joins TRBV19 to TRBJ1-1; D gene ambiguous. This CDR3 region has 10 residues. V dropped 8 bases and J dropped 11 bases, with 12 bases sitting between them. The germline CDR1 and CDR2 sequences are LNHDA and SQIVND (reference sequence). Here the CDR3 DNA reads TGTGCCAGTGGCAGCCACGAGGCTTTCTTT. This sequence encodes CASGSHEAFF.

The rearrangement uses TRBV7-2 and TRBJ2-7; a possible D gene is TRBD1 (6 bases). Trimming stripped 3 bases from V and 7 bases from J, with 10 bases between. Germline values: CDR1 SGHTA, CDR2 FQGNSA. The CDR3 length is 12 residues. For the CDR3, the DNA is TGTGCCAGCAGCTTTTTGAGGGGGGAGCAGTACTTC. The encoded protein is CASSFLRGEQYF.

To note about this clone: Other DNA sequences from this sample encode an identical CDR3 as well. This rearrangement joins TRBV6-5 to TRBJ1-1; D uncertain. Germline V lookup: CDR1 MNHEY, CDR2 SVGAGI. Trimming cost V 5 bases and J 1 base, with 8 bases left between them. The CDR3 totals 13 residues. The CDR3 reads CASSDRRNTEAFF. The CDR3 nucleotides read TGTGCCAGCAGTGACCGGCGGAACACTGAAGCTTTCTTT.

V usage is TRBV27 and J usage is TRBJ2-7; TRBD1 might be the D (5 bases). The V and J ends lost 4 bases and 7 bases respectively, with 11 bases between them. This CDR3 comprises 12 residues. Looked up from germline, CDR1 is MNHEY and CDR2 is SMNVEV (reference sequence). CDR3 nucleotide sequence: TGTGCCAGCAGTTCCGTAGGGGTTGAGCAGTACTTC. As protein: CASSSVGVEQYF.

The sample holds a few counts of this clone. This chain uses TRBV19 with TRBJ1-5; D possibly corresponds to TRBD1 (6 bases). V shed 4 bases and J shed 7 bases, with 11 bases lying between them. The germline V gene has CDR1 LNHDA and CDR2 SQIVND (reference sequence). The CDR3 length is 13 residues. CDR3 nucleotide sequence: TGTGCCAGTAGTACAACAGGGATACAGCCCCAGCATTTT. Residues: CASSTTGIQPQHF.

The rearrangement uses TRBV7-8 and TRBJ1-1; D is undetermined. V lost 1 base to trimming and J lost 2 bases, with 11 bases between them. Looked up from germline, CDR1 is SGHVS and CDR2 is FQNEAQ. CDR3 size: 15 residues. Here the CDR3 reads CASSLVLWGNTEAFF. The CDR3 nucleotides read TGTGCCAGCAGCTTAGTGCTGTGGGGTAACACTGAAGCTTTCTTT.

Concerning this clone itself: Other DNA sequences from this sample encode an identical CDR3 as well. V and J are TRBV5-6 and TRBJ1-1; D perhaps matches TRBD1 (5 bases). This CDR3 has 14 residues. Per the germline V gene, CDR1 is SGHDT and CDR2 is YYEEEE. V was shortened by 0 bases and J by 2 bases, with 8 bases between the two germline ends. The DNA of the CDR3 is TGTGCCAGCAGCTTGGCCGGGGGAAACACTGAAGCTTTCTTT. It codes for CASSLAGGNTEAFF.

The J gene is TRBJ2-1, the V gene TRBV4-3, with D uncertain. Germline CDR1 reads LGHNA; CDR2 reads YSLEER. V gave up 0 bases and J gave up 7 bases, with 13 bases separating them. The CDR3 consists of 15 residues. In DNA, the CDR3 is TGCGCCAGCAGCCAAGATACGGGTCTCAGGAATGAGCAGTTCTTC. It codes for CASSQDTGLRNEQFF.

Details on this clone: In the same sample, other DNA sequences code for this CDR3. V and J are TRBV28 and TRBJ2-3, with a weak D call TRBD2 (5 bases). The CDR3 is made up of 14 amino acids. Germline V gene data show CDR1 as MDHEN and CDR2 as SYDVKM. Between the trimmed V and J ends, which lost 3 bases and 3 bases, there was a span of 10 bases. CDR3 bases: TGTGCCAGCAGTTTCCTAGGGAGTACAGATACGCAGTATTTT. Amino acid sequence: CASSFLGSTDTQYF.

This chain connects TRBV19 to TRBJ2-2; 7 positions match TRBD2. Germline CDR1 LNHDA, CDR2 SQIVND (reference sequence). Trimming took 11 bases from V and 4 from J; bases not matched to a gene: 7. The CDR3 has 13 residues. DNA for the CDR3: TGTGCCGGGGGAGGGCTCCGCACCGGGGAGCTGTTTTTT. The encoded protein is CAGGGLRTGELFF.

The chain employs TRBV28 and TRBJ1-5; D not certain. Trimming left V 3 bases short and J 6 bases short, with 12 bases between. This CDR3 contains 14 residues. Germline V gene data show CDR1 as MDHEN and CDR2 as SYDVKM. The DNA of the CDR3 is TGTGCCAGCAGTTTGGAGTCGGTTCCTCAGCCCCAGCATTTT. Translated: CASSLESVPQPQHF.

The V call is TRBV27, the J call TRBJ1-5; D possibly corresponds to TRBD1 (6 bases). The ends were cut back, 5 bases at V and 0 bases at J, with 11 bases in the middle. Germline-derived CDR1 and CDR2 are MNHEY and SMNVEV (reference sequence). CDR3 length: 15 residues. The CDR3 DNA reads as TGTGCCAGCAGTCCACAGGGTAATAGCAATCAGCCCCAGCATTTT. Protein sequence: CASSPQGNSNQPQHF.

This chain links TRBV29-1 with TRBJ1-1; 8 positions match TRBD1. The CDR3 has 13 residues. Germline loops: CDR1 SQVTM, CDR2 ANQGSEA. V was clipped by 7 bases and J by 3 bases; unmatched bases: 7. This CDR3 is CSGKTGEDTEAFF. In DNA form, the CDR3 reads TGCAGCGGGAAGACAGGGGAGGACACTGAAGCTTTCTTT.

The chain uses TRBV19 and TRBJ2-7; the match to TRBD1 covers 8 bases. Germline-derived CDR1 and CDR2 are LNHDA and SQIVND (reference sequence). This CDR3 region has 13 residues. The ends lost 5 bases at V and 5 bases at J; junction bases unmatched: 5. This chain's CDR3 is CASSPQGVDEQYF. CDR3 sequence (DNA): TGTGCCAGTAGTCCACAGGGGGTGGACGAGCAGTACTTC.

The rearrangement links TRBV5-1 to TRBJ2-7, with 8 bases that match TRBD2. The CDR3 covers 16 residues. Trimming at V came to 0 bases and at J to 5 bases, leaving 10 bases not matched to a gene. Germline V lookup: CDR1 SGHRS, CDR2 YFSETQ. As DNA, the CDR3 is TGCGCCAGCAGCTTGGGCAACCGGGAGGGCCCCCACGAGCAGTACTTC. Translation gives CASSLGNREGPHEQYF.

The CDR3 reads CASSFLGGGPGDETQYF. CDR3 nucleotide sequence: TGTGCCAGCAGCTTCCTTGGAGGGGGCCCGGGGGATGAGACCCAGTACTTC. The J gene is TRBJ2-5, the V gene TRBV7-9, with D possibly matching TRBD1 (7 bases). CDR3 length: 17 amino acids. Germline-derived CDR1 and CDR2 are SEHNR and FQNEAQ (reference sequence). V dropped 3 bases and J dropped 5 bases, with 22 bases sitting between them.

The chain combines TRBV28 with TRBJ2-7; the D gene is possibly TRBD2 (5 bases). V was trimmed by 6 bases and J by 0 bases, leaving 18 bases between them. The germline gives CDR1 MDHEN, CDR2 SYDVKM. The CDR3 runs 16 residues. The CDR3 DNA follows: TGTGCCAGCAGCACAATCGGACTTCTATTCTCCTACGAGCAGTACTTC. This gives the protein CASSTIGLLFSYEQYF.

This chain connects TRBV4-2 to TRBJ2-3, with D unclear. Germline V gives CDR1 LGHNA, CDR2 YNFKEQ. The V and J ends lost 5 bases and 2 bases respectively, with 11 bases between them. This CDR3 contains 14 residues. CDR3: CASSGRTPTDTQYF. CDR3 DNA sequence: TGTGCCAGCAGCGGCAGAACTCCCACAGATACGCAGTATTTT.

CDR3 amino acids: CASSHPPGETQYF. The CDR3 DNA reads TGTGCCAGCAGCCACCCTCCGGGGGAGACCCAGTACTTC. The gene calls are TRBV5-4 and TRBJ2-5; possibly TRBD2 for D (5 bases). V was pared by 4 bases and J by 5 bases, with 12 bases between. The CDR3 runs 13 residues. Germline loops: CDR1 SGHNT, CDR2 YYREEE (reference sequence). The variable domain in full, with the rest retrieved from reference TRBV5-4 and TRBJ2-5, is ETGVTQSPTHLIKTRGQQVTLRCSSQSGHNTVSWYQQALGQGPQFIFQYYREEENGRGNFPPRFSGLQFPNYSSELNVNALELDDSALYLCASSHPPGETQYFGPGTRLLVL.

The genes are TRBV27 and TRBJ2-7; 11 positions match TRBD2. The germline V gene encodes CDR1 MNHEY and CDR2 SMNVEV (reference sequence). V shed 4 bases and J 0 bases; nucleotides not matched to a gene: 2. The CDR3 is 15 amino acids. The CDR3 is CASSWGLADSYEQYF. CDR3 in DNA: TGTGCCAGCAGTTGGGGACTAGCGGACTCCTACGAGCAGTACTTC.